This entry lists 18 T cell receptor beta chains sequenced from one sample in a study of response to subunit inactivated influenza vaccine (dated by TCRdb to the late 2010s). The time point label here, explained by the study, means: 40 to 45 days after influenza vaccine administration. Receptors were amplified or captured by RT-PCR. These reads were obtained on an Illumina HiSeq 2500. The raw public data were reprocessed by TCRdb itself: fastp quality trimming at Q25, MiXCR clonotype calling, in-frame beta chains only. Rows are combined by CDR3 protein, so each entry shows the most common genes and DNA. The sample includes fewer than 650,000 distinct CDR3 sequences, with over 10% observed a single time. Under 15% of the sample lies in the top ten. The material was PBMCs from blood, obtained 40 to 50 days after vaccination. Source of these receptors: a man aged 50 to 59 who received an inactivated influenza vaccine. Donor details come from another sample of the same person, matched by shared clones.

CDR3 in amino acids: CASSTQGRSYEQYF. The CDR3 nucleotides read TGTGCCAGCTCCACCCAGGGGCGGTCGTACGAGCAGTACTTC. The V and J genes are TRBV5-6 and TRBJ2-7; perhaps TRBD1 as D (6 bases). Trimming stripped 7 bases from V and 4 bases from J, with 18 bases between. The CDR3 is made up of 14 amino acids. CDR1 SGHDT and CDR2 YYEEEE come from the germline V gene.

This chain links TRBV30 with TRBJ2-1; TRBD2 aligns across 11 bases. This CDR3 comprises 14 residues. Germline V gives CDR1 GTSNPN, CDR2 SVGIG (reference sequence). Trimming took 4 bases from V and 8 from J; bases not matched to a gene: 7. The chain's CDR3 is CAWNLAGGWDEQFF. The CDR3 nucleotides read TGTGCCTGGAATCTAGCGGGAGGCTGGGATGAGCAGTTCTTC. Filled out from reference TRBV30 and TRBJ2-1, the complete variable domain reads SQTIHQWPATLVQPVGSPLSLECTVEGTSNPNLYWYRQAAGRGLQLLFYSVGIGQISSEVPQNLSASRPQDRQFILSSKKLLLSDSGFYLCAWNLAGGWDEQFFGPGTRLTVL.

V is TRBV6-7 and J is TRBJ2-1; 16 bases match TRBD2. TRBV6-7 is known as an ORF, though its function is uncertain. V shed 4 bases, J shed 8 bases, and the junction held 11 bases outside the gene matches. This CDR3 contains 18 residues. CDR3 coding DNA: TGTGCCAGCAGTTTGGGACTAGCGGGAGGGCTGGTGGTGCATGAGCAGTTCTTC. It is translated as CASSLGLAGGLVVHEQFF.

The gene calls are TRBV20-1 and TRBJ2-2; a weak D match, TRBD1 (7 bases). Trimming cost V 5 bases and J 0 bases, with 13 bases left between them. The CDR3 is 15 residues long. Germline values: CDR1 DFQATT, CDR2 SNEGSKA (reference sequence). The CDR3 sequence: CSAPDRRANTGELFF. The CDR3 DNA reads as TGCAGTGCTCCGGACAGGAGGGCGAACACCGGGGAGCTGTTTTTT.

The V and J genes are TRBV6-2 or TRBV6-3 and TRBJ2-7; 7 bases fit TRBD2. Germline-derived CDR1 and CDR2 are MNHEY and SVGEGT. The CDR3 contains 13 residues. The V gene end was trimmed by 5 bases and the J gene end by 2 bases; junction bases not matched to a gene: 3. CDR3 loop: CASSTSVTYEQYF. In nucleotides, the CDR3 is TGTGCCAGCAGTACTAGCGTTACCTACGAGCAGTACTTC.

The rearrangement links TRBV4-3 to TRBJ2-1; TRBD1 matches at 7 bases. Per germline, CDR1 LGHNA and CDR2 YSLEER. With V trimmed by 2 bases and J by 4 bases, 5 bases remained unmatched. This CDR3 region has 15 residues. Written as DNA, the CDR3 is TGCGCCAGCAGCCAACTCCGGGACAGATACAATGAGCAGTTCTTC. It specifies CASSQLRDRYNEQFF.

This clonotype was seen more than once but under ten times. The V call is TRBV25-1, the J call TRBJ2-1, with D unclear. CDR3 length: 12 residues. CDR1 is MGHDK and CDR2 is SYGVNS in the germline V gene. Trimming removed 0 bases at V and 10 bases at J, with 7 bases between. In DNA form, the CDR3 reads TGTGCCAGCAGTGAATACGGAATAGAGCAGTTCTTC. The encoded protein is CASSEYGIEQFF. Full variable domain (remainder filled in from reference TRBV25-1 and TRBJ2-1): EADIYQTPRYLVIGTGKKITLECSQTMGHDKMYWYQQDPGMELHLIHYSYGVNSTEKGDLSSESTVSRIRTEHFPLTLESARPSHTSQYLCASSEYGIEQFFGPGTRLTVL.

Ten or more counts support this clonotype. The chain is built from TRBV7-9 and TRBJ2-7; no firm D call. This CDR3 region has 14 residues. The V and J ends lost 2 bases and 2 bases respectively, with 10 bases between them. CDR1 and CDR2 from the germline V gene are SEHNR and FQNEAQ (reference sequence). CDR3 in amino acids: CASSLSGSTYEQYF. The CDR3, as DNA: TGTGCCAGCAGCTTATCGGGCAGTACCTACGAGCAGTACTTC. Complete variable domain (other parts from reference TRBV7-9 and TRBJ2-7): DTGVSQNPRHKITKRGQNVTFRCDPISEHNRLYWYRQTLGQGPEFLTYFQNEAQLEKSRLLSDRFSAERPKGSFSTLEIQRTEQGDSAMYLCASSLSGSTYEQYFGPGTRLTVT.

In this sample, this clonotype turned up many times. The rearrangement links TRBV29-1 to TRBJ2-3; possibly TRBD2 for D (5 bases). The CDR3 is 14 amino acids. Germline CDR1 and CDR2: SQVTM and ANQGSEA. Trimming removed 1 base from V and 6 bases from J, with 14 bases in between. Written as DNA, the CDR3 is TGCAGCGTTGAAGTACCCCCGGAGGATGATACGCAGTATTTT. Translating gives CSVEVPPEDDTQYF.

This clonotype was observed a few times. The V and J genes are TRBV20-1 and TRBJ2-7; 11 bases map to TRBD2. After removal of 3 bases from V and 6 bases from J, the junction contained 16 bases not matched to a gene. The CDR3 runs to 17 residues. The germline CDR1 and CDR2 sequences are DFQATT and SNEGSKA (reference sequence). The CDR3 nucleotides are TGCAGTGCTAGTATCCCGGGACTAGCGGTCCTGGGGGGCGAGCAGTACTTC. Translation: CSASIPGLAVLGGEQYF.

The sample holds a few counts of this clonotype. The chain uses TRBV12-3 or TRBV12-4 and TRBJ2-2, with TRBD2 as a possible D gene (7 bases). V was clipped by 0 bases and J by 2 bases, with 13 bases between them. The CDR3 runs to 17 residues. DNA for the CDR3: TGTGCCAGCAGTTTAGCGCGGGGGCACGGCAACACCGGGGAGCTGTTTTTT. Its translation is CASSLARGHGNTGELFF.

The CDR3 DNA sequence: TGTGCCAGCAGCCCCTTATTGAATCAGCCCCAGCATTTT. This translates into CASSPLLNQPQHF. The chain couples TRBV6-1 to TRBJ1-5; D uncertain. This CDR3 has 13 residues. The V gene lost 6 bases and the J gene lost 4 bases, with 10 bases spanning the gap. Germline loops: CDR1 MNHNS, CDR2 SASEGT.

This clonotype came up a few times. This chain joins TRBV12-3 or TRBV12-4 and TRBJ1-5; 7 positions agree with TRBD1. The CDR3 has 13 amino acids. J gave up 7 bases and V 7 bases, and 7 bases lay outside the gene matches. DNA for the CDR3: TGTGCCAGCACCCTCGACAGGGCCCAGCCCCAGCATTTT. Its protein is CASTLDRAQPQHF.

This clonotype came up a few times. This sequence joins TRBV20-1 and TRBJ1-5; D gene ambiguous. CDR3 size: 14 residues. Germline loops: CDR1 DFQATT, CDR2 SNEGSKA (reference sequence). V was clipped by 5 bases and J by 1 base, with 12 bases between them. The CDR3 sequence is CSALESLSNQPQHF. The CDR3 DNA follows: TGCAGTGCTCTTGAATCGTTGAGCAATCAGCCCCAGCATTTT.

The V and J genes are TRBV6-1 and TRBJ2-5; D is uncertain. The CDR3 spans 13 residues. V lost 3 bases, J lost 4 bases, and 9 bases lay in between. Germline CDR1 MNHNS, CDR2 SASEGT. This CDR3 reads CASSDPPIETQYF. In nucleotides, the CDR3 is TGTGCCAGCAGTGACCCACCTATAGAGACCCAGTACTTC.

The chain has TRBV6-1 and TRBJ2-7; D may be TRBD1 or TRBD2 (5 bases each). Germline loops: CDR1 MNHNS, CDR2 SASEGT. CDR3 length equals 13 residues. V shed 7 bases and J shed 3 bases, with 13 bases lying between them. CDR3: CASTHGTNYEQYF. In DNA form, the CDR3 reads TGTGCCAGCACTCACGGGACCAACTACGAGCAGTACTTC.

J is TRBJ2-3 and V is TRBV5-6; the D gene is possibly TRBD2 (5 bases). The V gene's germline CDR1 is SGHDT and CDR2 YYEEEE. V was shortened by 4 bases and J by 4 bases, with 19 bases between the two germline ends. The CDR3 totals 16 residues. CDR3 residues: CASSLRTVLRADTQYF. The CDR3 region has the DNA TGTGCCAGCAGCCTACGGACTGTCCTTAGGGCAGATACGCAGTATTTT.

Of note for this clonotype: This may be a read error, as it is one base from a much larger clone. This likely comes from a read error, as the CDR3 has no conserved phenylalanine or tryptophan at its end. This CDR3 reads CASSSGPVPNSPLHV. The DNA for the CDR3 is TGTGCCAGCAGCTCAGGACCGGTACCTAATTCACCCCTCCACGTT. The chain is built from TRBV11-2 and TRBJ1-6; D remains unclear. The germline V and J ends were trimmed by 4 bases and 6 bases, with 13 bases remaining between them. There are 15 residues in the CDR3. The germline CDR1 and CDR2 sequences are SGHAT and FQNNGV.